This T cell receptor beta chain stems from a study of cytomegalovirus exposure and HLA in healthy donors. The PCR employed 60 Vbeta primers together with 13 Jbeta primers. TCRdb's copy holds only in-frame clones and misses some; the assay was immunoSEQ multiplex PCR. The sample includes 130,000 or so clones, about four fifths of them seen just once. The V and J ends lost 0 bases and 5 bases respectively, with 10 bases between them. The germline V gene has CDR1 SGDLS and CDR2 YYNGEE. This CDR3 comprises 14 residues. The gene calls are TRBV9 and TRBJ2-3; D may be TRBD1 (6 bases). This clonotype originated in a man aged 25 to 40 in good health and CMV-seronegative. The sequencing input was PBMCs. CDR3 DNA: TGTGCCAGCAGCGTAGAAGGGGGAAGAGATACGCAGTATTTT. Translating gives CASSVEGGRDTQYF.